The 4 T cell receptor beta chains below all came from one sample that was sequenced in a study of patients and donors after allogeneic stem cell transplantation. TCRdb re-derived calls from the RT-PCR reads in MiXCR, one entry per CDR3 protein. The repertoire includes roughly 960,000 distinct CDR3 sequences, approximately 18% of them detected once, and 5% to 7.5% sits in the top ten. Sequences were obtained from blood, either unsorted or a sorted T cell fraction (not recorded which). Every receptor here comes from a human donor who was either an allogeneic HSCT recipient or a stem cell or donor lymphocyte infusion donor (not recorded which). It is not recorded whose cells these are; they may come from a transplant donor.

This clonotype appeared a single time. The V and J genes are TRBV12-3 or TRBV12-4 and TRBJ2-3; D unclear. Trimming pared 7 bases from V and 5 bases from J, leaving 7 bases between. This CDR3 has 11 amino acids. In DNA, the CDR3 is TGTGCCAGCACCAATATAGATACGCAGTATTTT. Translating it yields CASTNIDTQYF.

In this sample, this clonotype turned up a few times. The chain recombines TRBV4-1 with TRBJ1-5; D unclear. The germline V and J ends were trimmed by 0 bases and 5 bases, with 14 bases remaining between them. Germline-derived CDR1 and CDR2 are MGHRA and YSYEKL. This CDR3 is built from 16 residues. CDR3 sequence (DNA): TGCGCCAGCAGCCAAGAAGAGGGAGAGGCGTATCAGCCCCAGCATTTT. Protein product: CASSQEEGEAYQPQHF.

The chain is built from TRBV20-1 and TRBJ1-2; D might be TRBD1 (5 bases). Trimming left V 7 bases short and J 4 bases short, with 16 bases between. CDR1 and CDR2 from the germline V gene are DFQATT and SNEGSKA (reference sequence). There are 13 residues in the CDR3. Written as DNA, the CDR3 is TGCAGTGGAACCGGGACTATGGGCTATGGCTACACCTTC. The encoded protein is CSGTGTMGYGYTF.

The rearrangement uses TRBV2 and TRBJ2-3; 9 positions match TRBD2. CDR1 is SNHLY, CDR2 FYNNEI, per germline. J was trimmed by 2 bases and V by 8 bases; bases with no gene match: 5. The CDR3 length is 14 residues. CDR3 amino acids: CASGGTSTTDTQYF. The CDR3 DNA sequence: TGTGCCAGCGGGGGGACTAGCACCACAGATACGCAGTATTTT.